Listed here are 28 T cell receptor beta chains from one sample, sequenced in a study of Ad26.COV2.S vaccination and SARS-CoV-2 variants. Treatment in this sample: 15 to 20 received Ad26.COV2.S at low or high dose, single or two shots; five or six received placebo; per-sample allocation not given. At day 63 after the first vaccine or placebo injection, samples were drawn. Some clones are missing from TCRdb's copy, which holds only in-frame ones; the method was immunoSEQ multiplex PCR. Here the sample spans roughly 300,000 clones, about 89% being singletons. The sample here was peripheral blood, taken in a trial of Ad26.COV2.S vaccine versus placebo. The receptors shown here come from a person between 18 and 65 years old who received the Ad26.COV2.S COVID-19 vaccine or a placebo.

Concerning this clone itself: The junction departs from germline at one end; a sequencing error may be responsible. This sequence joins TRBV28 and TRBJ1-5; unclear D gene. The CDR3 extends over 12 amino acids. The germline V gene encodes CDR1 MDHEN and CDR2 SYDVKM. The CDR3 sequence: CANSDSNQPQHF. CDR3 DNA sequence: TGTGCCAACAGTGATAGCAATCAGCCCCAGCATTTT.

The rearrangement uses TRBV7-6 and TRBJ2-1; 8 nucleotides agree with TRBD2. Germline values: CDR1 SGHVS, CDR2 FNYEAQ. The CDR3 covers 17 residues. With V trimmed by 4 bases and J by 7 bases, 15 bases remained unmatched. CDR3 residues: CASSSAPPGRGGNEQFF. CDR3 in DNA: TGTGCCAGCAGCTCCGCTCCCCCCGGGAGGGGAGGGAATGAGCAGTTCTTC.

V and J are TRBV19 and TRBJ1-5; D call uncertain. The germline V and J ends were trimmed by 3 bases and 2 bases, with 11 bases remaining between them. CDR1 LNHDA and CDR2 SQIVND come from the germline V gene (reference sequence). The CDR3 consists of 15 residues. The CDR3 nucleotides are TGTGCCAGTAGTATGAGACACGTCGGCAATCAGCCCCAGCATTTT. Amino acid sequence: CASSMRHVGNQPQHF.

This chain connects TRBV5-5 to TRBJ2-7; 7 nucleotides agree with TRBD2. With V trimmed by 4 bases and J by 3 bases, 10 bases remained unmatched. The CDR3 is made up of 15 amino acids. Germline CDR1 is SGHKS and CDR2 is YYEKEE (reference sequence). CDR3 DNA sequence: TGTGCCAGCAGCCTAATCTCGACTAGCAGCTACGAGCAGTACTTC. It is translated as CASSLISTSSYEQYF.

This sequence joins TRBV7-2 and TRBJ2-3; 8 nucleotides align to TRBD1. Germline CDR1 SGHTA, CDR2 FQGNSA. V gave up 1 base and J gave up 2 bases; unmatched junction bases: 5. The CDR3 totals 16 residues. CDR3 sequence (DNA): TGTGCCAGCAGCTTAGTCCGGACAGGGCCCACAGATACGCAGTATTTT. It is translated as CASSLVRTGPTDTQYF. Complete variable domain (other parts from reference TRBV7-2 and TRBJ2-3): GAGVSQSPSNKVTEKGKDVELRCDPISGHTALYWYRQSLGQGLEFLIYFQGNSAPDKSGLPSDRFSAERTGGSVSTLTIQRTQQEDSAVYLCASSLVRTGPTDTQYFGPGTRLTVL.

The V and J genes are TRBV4-1 and TRBJ2-2, with D uncertain. This CDR3 spans 15 amino acids. Germline CDR1 MGHRA, CDR2 YSYEKL. The ends were cut back, 3 bases at V and 2 bases at J, with 10 bases in the middle. The DNA for the CDR3 is TGCGCCAGCAGCCACATAGGCAGAAACACCGGGGAGCTGTTTTTT. Its protein product is CASSHIGRNTGELFF.

J is TRBJ1-3 and V is TRBV28; D ambiguous. There are 16 residues in the CDR3. V lost 5 bases and J lost 0, with 14 bases in between. From germline, CDR1 is MDHEN and CDR2 SYDVKM. In DNA form, the CDR3 reads TGTGCCAGCAGTGTTGAACGGTCGAGCTCTGGAAACACCATATATTTT. Protein sequence: CASSVERSSSGNTIYF.

This chain connects TRBV5-1 to TRBJ2-3; TRBD2 agrees at 12 bases. Germline values: CDR1 SGHRS, CDR2 YFSETQ. The CDR3 has 16 residues. Germline trimming cut 2 bases from V and 5 bases from J; bases unmatched to any gene: 6. This CDR3 reads CASSFRLAGEVDTQYF. Here the CDR3 DNA reads TGCGCCAGCAGCTTCCGACTAGCGGGAGAGGTAGATACGCAGTATTTT.

J is TRBJ2-1 and V is TRBV9, with 12 nucleotides matching TRBD2. This CDR3 spans 15 amino acids. V shed 0 bases and J 10 bases; nucleotides not matched to a gene: 5. CDR1 is SGDLS, CDR2 YYNGEE, per germline. The CDR3 here is CASSVEGLAGGEQFF. For the CDR3, the DNA is TGTGCCAGCAGCGTAGAGGGGCTAGCGGGAGGGGAGCAGTTCTTC.

The chain recombines TRBV6-2 or TRBV6-3 with TRBJ2-1; tentatively, D is TRBD1 (6 bases). The CDR3 spans 12 residues. Germline V gene sequence: CDR1 MNHEY, CDR2 SVGEGT. The germline V and J ends were trimmed by 5 bases and 10 bases, with 12 bases remaining between them. CDR3 coding DNA: TGTGCCAGCAGTCCCGACAGGACGGAGCAGTTCTTC. Its translation: CASSPDRTEQFF.

This clone was observed once. J is TRBJ2-2 and V is TRBV5-1; 11 bases align to TRBD2. Germline CDR1 is SGHRS and CDR2 is YFSETQ. V trimming: 0 bases; J trimming: 7 bases; junction bases outside the gene matches: 2. The CDR3 loop spans 15 amino acids. CDR3 loop: CASSLGLAGLGELFF. The DNA of the CDR3 is TGCGCCAGCAGCTTGGGACTAGCGGGACTCGGGGAGCTGTTTTTT.

The V and J genes are TRBV20-1 and TRBJ1-2; D remains ambiguous. V was shortened by 5 bases and J by 8 bases, with 12 bases between the two germline ends. Germline V gives CDR1 DFQATT, CDR2 SNEGSKA (reference sequence). The CDR3 contains 11 residues. The CDR3 DNA is TGCAGTGCTCCCCAGGCTCGGGGCTACACCTTC. Translating it yields CSAPQARGYTF.

The chain links TRBV30 to TRBJ1-2; 8 bases map to TRBD1. Germline V gives CDR1 GTSNPN, CDR2 SVGIG (reference sequence). This CDR3 region has 13 residues. The V segment lost 5 bases and the J segment 5 bases; nucleotides outside the gene matches: 7. CDR3 in DNA: TGTGCCTGGGCACAGGGGGATTTGTATGGCTACACCTTC. Translation: CAWAQGDLYGYTF.

The chain employs TRBV28 and TRBJ2-5, with TRBD2 matching over 10 bases. This CDR3 comprises 15 residues. Germline V lookup: CDR1 MDHEN, CDR2 SYDVKM. Unmatched junction bases numbered 7, after V lost 5 bases and J lost 4 bases. The CDR3 DNA is TGTGCCAGCAGTAAAGTTAGCGGGAGGCCAGAGACCCAGTACTTC. As protein: CASSKVSGRPETQYF.

The chain is built from TRBV28 and TRBJ1-2; D gene unclear. Germline V gene lookup returns CDR1 MDHEN and CDR2 SYDVKM. V was clipped by 4 bases and J by 4 bases, with 7 bases between them. The CDR3 is 12 amino acids. The CDR3 sequence is CASSSGIYGYTF. The CDR3 region has the DNA TGTGCCAGCAGTTCGGGGATCTATGGCTACACCTTC.

The CDR3 is CASSLRRFDNEQFF. CDR3 sequence (DNA): TGTGCCAGCAGCTTGAGGCGGTTTGACAATGAGCAGTTCTTC. The V and J genes are TRBV7-2 and TRBJ2-1; D not certain. Germline V lookup: CDR1 SGHTA, CDR2 FQGNSA. V was shortened by 3 bases and J by 5 bases, with 11 bases between the two germline ends. This CDR3 region has 14 residues.

This chain links TRBV27 with TRBJ1-1, with TRBD1 matching over 7 bases. The CDR3 is made up of 14 amino acids. J lost 3 bases, V lost 6 bases, and 7 bases had no gene match. Germline V gives CDR1 MNHEY, CDR2 SMNVEV (reference sequence). CDR3 DNA sequence: TGTGCCAGCAGCCCACAGGGGAAGTACACTGAAGCTTTCTTT. As protein: CASSPQGKYTEAFF.

V usage is TRBV10-3 and J usage is TRBJ2-7; 11 positions agree with TRBD1. Looked up from germline, CDR1 is ENHRY and CDR2 is SYGVKD. This CDR3 is 15 amino acids long. Trimming took 6 bases from V and 0 from J; bases not matched to a gene: 4. The CDR3 protein is CAISRGQGDSYEQYF. The CDR3 region has the DNA TGTGCCATCAGCAGGGGACAGGGGGACTCCTACGAGCAGTACTTC.

The rearrangement uses TRBV27 and TRBJ1-1; D uncertain. CDR1 is MNHEY, CDR2 SMNVEV, per germline (reference sequence). The CDR3 spans 13 residues. V lost 8 bases and J 1 base, leaving 11 bases between the germline ends. CDR3 loop: CASWEGENTEAFF. The DNA of the CDR3 is TGTGCCAGCTGGGAGGGTGAGAACACTGAAGCTTTCTTT.

This chain connects TRBV9 to TRBJ1-1; D might be TRBD1 (5 bases). CDR1 is SGDLS, CDR2 YYNGEE, per germline. Trimming removed 2 bases from V and 4 bases from J, with 12 bases in between. CDR3 length equals 14 residues. CDR3 nucleotides: TGTGCCAGCAGCGTGACGGGGGGGACCACTGAAGCTTTCTTT. Its translation: CASSVTGGTTEAFF. The variable domain in full, completed from reference TRBV9 and TRBJ1-1, reads DSGVTQTPKHLITATGQRVTLRCSPRSGDLSVYWYQQSLDQGLQFLIQYYNGEERAKGNILERFSAQQFPDLHSELNLSSLELGDSALYFCASSVTGGTTEAFFGQGTRLTVV.

The chain has TRBV5-4 and TRBJ2-2; TRBD2 agrees at 8 bases. The CDR3 contains 16 residues. Germline assignment: CDR1 SGHNT and CDR2 YYREEE (reference sequence). The V segment lost 2 bases and the J segment 4 bases; nucleotides outside the gene matches: 7. The CDR3: CASSLSRGAGTGELFF. The CDR3 DNA is TGTGCCAGCAGCTTATCGCGGGGGGCAGGCACCGGGGAGCTGTTTTTT.

V is TRBV5-1 and J is TRBJ2-7; 7 positions agree with TRBD1. The CDR3 contains 15 residues. V trimming: 2 bases; J trimming: 2 bases; junction bases outside the gene matches: 7. Germline CDR1 reads SGHRS; CDR2 reads YFSETQ. As DNA, the CDR3 is TGCGCCAGCAGCTTATACAACAGGGGTCCCTACGAGCAGTACTTC. This translates into CASSLYNRGPYEQYF.

The DNA for the CDR3 is TGCGCCAGCAGCCAAGATCGAAGGGGCCTTCGTAGCACCTTC. Translated: CASSQDRRGLRSTF. The rearrangement links TRBV4-1 to TRBJ1-2; possibly TRBD1 for D (5 bases). V was cut by 0 bases and J by 13 bases, with 18 bases left in between. The CDR3 is made up of 14 amino acids. CDR1 and CDR2 from the germline V gene are MGHRA and YSYEKL.

This clone was counted a single time. The chain combines TRBV28 with TRBJ2-1, with TRBD1 as a possible D gene (5 bases). The V gene lost 7 bases and the J gene lost 13 bases, with 14 bases spanning the gap. The CDR3 consists of 11 residues. The germline V gene encodes CDR1 MDHEN and CDR2 SYDVKM. The CDR3 reads CASTNRRSQFF. The CDR3 nucleotides read TGTGCCAGCACCAACAGGCGTAGCCAGTTCTTC.

The chain has TRBV19 and TRBJ1-1; possible D gene TRBD1, 6 bases. CDR3 length equals 15 residues. The germline V gene has CDR1 LNHDA and CDR2 SQIVND (reference sequence). V was trimmed by 3 bases and J by 4 bases, leaving 15 bases between them. CDR3 loop: CASSIGAGTTTEAFF. DNA of the CDR3: TGTGCCAGTAGTATCGGAGCCGGGACAACCACTGAAGCTTTCTTT.

The V and J genes are TRBV10-1 and TRBJ2-1; D call uncertain. CDR3 length: 13 residues. V lost 4 bases and J 4 bases, leaving 8 bases between the germline ends. Germline CDR1 and CDR2: WNHNN and SYGVQD (reference sequence). The CDR3 nucleotides read TGCGCCAGCAGTGTTGCGGAATACAATGAGCAGTTCTTC. Translated: CASSVAEYNEQFF.

Remarks on this clone: This CDR3 is also generated by other DNA sequences in the sample. V gene TRBV5-1 combines with J gene TRBJ2-7, with D perhaps matching TRBD1 (6 bases). The CDR3 consists of 13 residues. Trimming stripped 4 bases from V and 2 bases from J, with 10 bases between. Germline V gene sequence: CDR1 SGHRS, CDR2 YFSETQ. The DNA for the CDR3 is TGCGCCAGCAGCCTCGACAGGACCTACGAGCAGTACTTC. Translated: CASSLDRTYEQYF.

This chain uses TRBV6-2 or TRBV6-3 with TRBJ1-6, with 7 nucleotides matching TRBD1. The CDR3 contains 15 residues. The germline gives CDR1 MNHEY, CDR2 SVGEGT. The J segment lost 6 bases and the V segment lost 6 bases, leaving 8 bases of the junction unmatched. The CDR3 DNA is TGTGCCAGCAGCCCACGGCAGGGGGTTAATTCACCCCTCCACTTT. Translated: CASSPRQGVNSPLHF.